This passage covers 18 T cell receptor beta chains from one sample sequenced in a study of T cells in Graves' hyperthyroidism and ophthalmopathy. The TCR beta CDR3 regions underwent amplification using RNA transcripts as the source. HTBI primers were used for first-round RT-PCR of the TCR CDR3. Each CDR3 protein is one row after TCRdb ran MiXCR on the multiplex PCR reads. The sample includes about 350,000 distinct CDR3 sequences, about 18% of them seen just once. Sequenced: blood. The receptors originated from a woman aged 25 to 45 with Graves' hyperthyroidism that later progressed to Graves' ophthalmopathy.

This clonotype has a count of ten or more. The chain links TRBV28 to TRBJ2-3; 9 nucleotides line up with TRBD2. The CDR3 is 17 residues long. The ends lost 6 bases at V and 0 bases at J; junction bases unmatched: 10. CDR1 is MDHEN and CDR2 is SYDVKM in the germline V gene. CDR3 loop: CASSRPTSGSSTDTQYF. CDR3 bases: TGTGCCAGCAGCCGACCCACTAGCGGGTCTAGCACAGATACGCAGTATTTT.

This clonotype was observed many times. The V and J genes are TRBV2 and TRBJ2-7; 9 bases fit TRBD2. The CDR3 runs 18 residues. Germline CDR1 SNHLY, CDR2 FYNNEI. J lost 0 bases, V lost 6 bases, and 15 bases had no gene match. CDR3 sequence reads: CASRDASGIPPSSYEQYF. CDR3 DNA sequence: TGTGCCAGCAGGGACGCTAGCGGGATACCCCCAAGCTCCTACGAGCAGTACTTC.

The chain employs TRBV9 and TRBJ1-2; tentative D call: TRBD1 (5 bases). V lost 2 bases to trimming and J lost 0 bases, with 14 bases between them. Germline CDR1 and CDR2: SGDLS and YYNGEE. CDR3 length: 16 residues. CDR3 residues: CASSVLRGLANYGYTF. The CDR3 DNA reads TGTGCCAGCAGCGTCCTTAGGGGCTTAGCTAACTATGGCTACACCTTC. Full variable domain (remainder filled in from reference TRBV9 and TRBJ1-2): DSGVTQTPKHLITATGQRVTLRCSPRSGDLSVYWYQQSLDQGLQFLIQYYNGEERAKGNILERFSAQQFPDLHSELNLSSLELGDSALYFCASSVLRGLANYGYTFGSGTRLTVV.

This clonotype was counted at least ten times. The rearrangement uses TRBV2 and TRBJ1-2, with a possible D match to TRBD1 (5 bases). The germline V and J ends were trimmed by 0 bases and 1 base, with 9 bases remaining between them. The germline CDR1 and CDR2 sequences are SNHLY and FYNNEI. The CDR3 runs 15 residues. The CDR3 loop reads CASSEAGRDNYGYTF. CDR3 bases: TGTGCCAGCAGTGAAGCGGGACGGGATAACTATGGCTACACCTTC. Complete variable domain (other parts from reference TRBV2 and TRBJ1-2): EPEVTQTPSHQVTQMGQEVILRCVPISNHLYFYWYRQILGQKVEFLVSFYNNEISEKSEIFDDQFSVERPDGSNFTLKIRSTKLEDSAMYFCASSEAGRDNYGYTFGSGTRLTVV.

This clonotype showed up many times. The chain joins TRBV27 to TRBJ1-1; D is undetermined. Germline V gene lookup returns CDR1 MNHEY and CDR2 SMNVEV (reference sequence). The CDR3 length is 15 residues. The V end was cut by 3 bases, the J end by 6 bases, with 17 bases between. CDR3 loop: CASSLVMGLTAEAFF. The CDR3 DNA reads as TGTGCCAGCAGTTTGGTTATGGGGTTAACGGCTGAAGCTTTCTTT.

This clonotype has at least ten counts. The rearrangement joins TRBV30 to TRBJ1-5; the D is unclear. This CDR3 is 13 amino acids long. Germline V gene data show CDR1 as GTSNPN and CDR2 as SVGIG (reference sequence). V was trimmed by 2 bases and J by 3 bases, leaving 8 bases between them. The CDR3 loop reads CAWSLPNNQPQHF. CDR3 DNA: TGTGCCTGGAGTTTACCCAACAATCAGCCCCAGCATTTT. The full variable domain, rest sourced from reference TRBV30 and TRBJ1-5, is SQTIHQWPATLVQPVGSPLSLECTVEGTSNPNLYWYRQAAGRGLQLLFYSVGIGQISSEVPQNLSASRPQDRQFILSSKKLLLSDSGFYLCAWSLPNNQPQHFGDGTRLSIL.

This clonotype has at least ten counts. The chain combines TRBV11-2 with TRBJ1-1; a possible D gene is TRBD1 (5 bases). The CDR3 is 14 residues long. V was cut by 5 bases and J by 2 bases, with 12 bases left in between. Germline loops: CDR1 SGHAT, CDR2 FQNNGV. In DNA form, the CDR3 reads TGTGCCAGCAGCCTAGGGGAGGGCAACACTGAAGCTTTCTTT. Protein sequence: CASSLGEGNTEAFF.

The DNA for the CDR3 is TGCAGTGCTAGGGCAGGGGGCTCTGGAAACACCATATATTTT. Translation: CSARAGGSGNTIYF. The rearrangement joins TRBV20-1 to TRBJ1-3, with 7 bases lining up with TRBD1. The trim removed 3 bases at V and 0 bases at J, leaving 2 bases unmatched. The CDR3 has 14 residues. The V gene's germline CDR1 is DFQATT and CDR2 SNEGSKA (reference sequence).

This clonotype was picked up many times. The V call is TRBV5-1, the J call TRBJ1-1, with D maybe TRBD1 (5 bases). Trimming took 4 bases from V and 5 from J, leaving 12 bases between them. The germline V gene encodes CDR1 SGHRS and CDR2 YFSETQ. This CDR3 has 13 residues. As DNA, the CDR3 is TGCGCCAGCAGCGTCCAGGGTGGAACTGAAGCTTTCTTT. It specifies CASSVQGGTEAFF. The full variable domain, in which reference TRBV5-1 and TRBJ1-1 provide the parts outside the CDR3, is KAGVTQTPRYLIKTRGQQVTLSCSPISGHRSVSWYQQTPGQGLQFLFEYFSETQRNKGNFPGRFSGRQFSNSRSEMNVSTLELGDSALYLCASSVQGGTEAFFGQGTRLTVV.

This clonotype turned up a few times. This chain uses TRBV30 with TRBJ1-2, with 8 bases aligning to TRBD1. This CDR3 spans 11 amino acids. CDR1 and CDR2 from the germline V gene are GTSNPN and SVGIG (reference sequence). Unmatched junction bases numbered 0, after V lost 5 bases and J lost 4 bases. The CDR3 reads CAWQGAYGYTF. CDR3 nucleotide sequence: TGTGCCTGGCAGGGGGCCTATGGCTACACCTTC.

This clonotype showed up many times. The chain carries TRBV18 and TRBJ1-1, with D unclear. The CDR3 has 15 residues. Germline CDR1 and CDR2: KGHSH and LQKENI. The V end lost 3 bases, the J end lost 3 bases, and 14 bases lay between the germline ends. The CDR3, as DNA: TGTGCCAGCTCACCCTTTGACAACCCTGACACTGAAGCTTTCTTT. Its translation is CASSPFDNPDTEAFF.

This clonotype showed up many times. The chain carries TRBV12-3 or TRBV12-4 and TRBJ2-7; D call uncertain. The V and J ends lost 6 bases and 2 bases respectively, with 11 bases between them. The CDR3 covers 13 residues. The DNA of the CDR3 is TGTGCCAGCAGGGGCCCCCTCCCCTACGAGCAGTACTTC. Translated: CASRGPLPYEQYF.

This clonotype appeared many times. The V gene is TRBV12-3 or TRBV12-4, the J gene TRBJ2-7; D is ambiguous. The CDR3 runs to 12 residues. Trimming stripped 6 bases from V and 6 bases from J, with 12 bases between. The CDR3 sequence: CASSMLGIEQYF. CDR3 nucleotide sequence: TGTGCCAGCAGCATGCTGGGCATCGAGCAGTACTTC.

This clonotype occurred a few times. V is TRBV19 and J is TRBJ2-1; 8 bases agree with TRBD1. Per the germline V gene, CDR1 is LNHDA and CDR2 is SQIVND (reference sequence). The V segment lost 7 bases and the J segment 5 bases; nucleotides outside the gene matches: 7. This CDR3 is 14 amino acids long. CDR3 nucleotides: TGTGCCAGTACTCGACAGGGGTACGACAATGAGCAGTTCTTC. Protein sequence: CASTRQGYDNEQFF.

This rearrangement joins TRBV20-1 to TRBJ2-7; 7 nucleotides line up with TRBD2. Germline lookup yields CDR1 DFQATT and CDR2 SNEGSKA (reference sequence). This CDR3 region has 17 residues. Trimming cost V 6 bases and J 4 bases; bases outside gene matches: 21. The CDR3 is CSAVPGLAGVFIYEQYF. DNA for the CDR3: TGCAGTGCAGTACCGGGACTGGCGGGGGTCTTTATTTACGAGCAGTACTTC.

This clonotype appeared many times. The rearrangement joins TRBV7-9 to TRBJ2-5; D remains ambiguous. The germline V gene encodes CDR1 SEHNR and CDR2 FQNEAQ (reference sequence). Between the trimmed V and J ends, which lost 5 bases and 7 bases, there was a span of 17 bases. This CDR3 is 14 amino acids long. CDR3 in DNA: TGTGCCAGCAGCGACGGCGACGATAAGTGGACCCAGTACTTC. Translating it yields CASSDGDDKWTQYF.

This clonotype was counted ten times or more. This rearrangement joins TRBV5-5 to TRBJ2-1; 9 bases match TRBD1. The CDR3 sequence is 15 residues long. V shed 5 bases and J 2 bases; nucleotides not matched to a gene: 5. Germline V gives CDR1 SGHKS, CDR2 YYEKEE (reference sequence). The CDR3 sequence: CASRQGQGTYNEQFF. CDR3 sequence (DNA): TGTGCCAGCAGGCAAGGACAGGGGACCTACAATGAGCAGTTCTTC.

The sample holds many counts of this clonotype. The CDR3 DNA follows: TGTGCCAGCTCACCACCGGGCGACGAGACCCAGTACTTC. This codes for CASSPPGDETQYF. The chain uses TRBV18 and TRBJ2-5; the D is unclear. The CDR3 totals 13 residues. Trimming left V 0 bases short and J 5 bases short, with 7 bases between. Germline V CDR1 and CDR2: KGHSH, LQKENI.